These T cell receptor beta chains were read from a single sample in a study of blood T cell repertoires in COVID-19. Measured with immunoSEQ multiplex PCR; TCRdb has only the in-frame clones, and not every one. Of approximately 260,000 clones listed, roughly 91% are singletons. Material: PBMCs or T cells enriched from blood (not recorded which). The origin of the receptors is a woman aged 55-75 years who had recovered from COVID-19. CDR3s include the opening cysteine and the closing phenylalanine or tryptophan. Each record gives: J gene, D gene, V gene, CDR3 protein, CDR3 DNA. The D gene is left open where the match is weak.

J: TRBJ2-5
D: TRBD2
V: TRBV7-9
CDR3: CASSSRTSGRIETQYF
DNA: TGTGCCAGCAGCTCTAGGACTAGCGGGAGGATAGAGACCCAGTACTTC

J: TRBJ2-7
D: NA
V: TRBV24-1
CDR3: CATSDVSSYEQYF
DNA: TGTGCCACCAGTGATGTCAGCTCCTACGAGCAGTACTTC

J: TRBJ2-7
D: TRBD1
V: TRBV10-2
CDR3: CASRKDLQGAVYEQYF
DNA: TGCGCCAGCAGGAAAGATTTACAGGGGGCGGTTTACGAGCAGTACTTC

J: TRBJ2-1
D: NA
V: TRBV2
CDR3: CASNFQGSGNNEQFF
DNA: TGTGCCAGCAATTTTCAGGGGAGTGGTAACAATGAGCAGTTCTTC

J: TRBJ2-5
D: NA
V: TRBV9
CDR3: CASSVGVSVRETQYF
DNA: TGTGCCAGCAGCGTAGGAGTTAGCGTCCGGGAGACCCAGTACTTC

J: TRBJ1-2
D: TRBD1
V: TRBV9
CDR3: CASSVEGTGIGSGYTF
DNA: TGTGCCAGCAGCGTAGAAGGGACAGGGATAGGGAGTGGCTACACCTTC

J: TRBJ2-7
D: NA
V: TRBV5-5
CDR3: CASRKPGHGSYEQYF
DNA: TGTGCCAGCAGGAAACCGGGACACGGCTCCTACGAGCAGTACTTC

J: TRBJ1-2
D: TRBD1
V: TRBV9
CDR3: CASSVSGTGPDGYTF
DNA: TGTGCCAGCAGCGTGTCCGGGACAGGGCCGGATGGCTACACCTTC

J: TRBJ1-2
D: NA
V: TRBV7-3
CDR3: CASSLFPTGIYGYTF
DNA: TGTGCCAGCAGCTTATTCCCGACAGGCATATATGGCTACACCTTC

J: TRBJ1-2
D: NA
V: TRBV29-1
CDR3: CSAGTPPYGYTF
DNA: TGCAGCGCTGGGACACCGCCTTATGGCTACACCTTC

J: TRBJ2-1
D: TRBD2
V: TRBV27
CDR3: CASSPDVFGGRVNEQFF
DNA: TGTGCCAGCAGTCCAGATGTCTTTGGCGGGAGGGTCAATGAGCAGTTCTTC

J: TRBJ1-2
D: NA
V: TRBV12-3/TRBV12-4
CDR3: CATSNYYGYTF
DNA: TGTGCCACCTCGAACTACTATGGCTACACCTTC

J: TRBJ2-1
D: NA
V: TRBV14
CDR3: CASSQDYAAAYREQFF
DNA: TGTGCCAGCAGCCAAGATTACGCGGCGGCCTATCGGGAGCAGTTCTTC